Sequencing of this T cell receptor beta chain was carried out in a study of T cell responses to AZD1222 COVID-19 vaccine (dated by TCRdb to the early 2020s). With respect to the entire study: TCR sequencing covered roughly 230 trial participants: about 210 given two doses of AZD1222 and 26 given two doses of MenACWY control vaccine. Trial participants were enrolled by age into subgroups of 18-55, 56-69 and 70-plus years, and around 150, 28 and 57 TCR-sequenced participants, respectively, were included in these subgroups.

CDR1 and CDR2, looked up from the germline V gene, are SGHRS and YFSETQ. The CDR3 has 14 amino acids, counting the end cysteine and phenylalanine. Only the CDR3 DNA stays, 42 bases, in frame from base 1. For this chain, trimming is 3 bases at the V end and 3 bases at the J end, and the number of junction bases without a gene match is 2. Regarding this clone: Its antigen remains unidentified. The record has no base qualities; no much larger clone is one base away. Other DNA sequences in this sample translate to the same CDR3.

Study-wide findings and limitations: Because no samples from the day 14 peak response were available, repertoires could be characterized only after the peak T cell response. Reportedly, almost half of the unique spike-specific TCRs recognized epitopes lying outside the regions that are mutated in the B.1.351 and B.1.1.7 variants. Vaccine-associated CD4 TCRs spanned the whole spike protein, with dominant responses in regions 160-218 and 743-854. The 56-69-year group was small, and its depth increase did not reach significance, likely because of low power. Conclusions about previously exposed vaccinees are limited, since just six AZD1222 recipients were seropositive for SARS-CoV-2 at baseline. A significant rise in spike-specific TCR breadth and depth was observed after two AZD1222 doses relative to day 0 and relative to MenACWY recipients. Participants were mostly white British, with more females than males. The authors suggested clonal diversity may have been underestimated.

The sample's time point label, in plain terms: about 28 days (+/-7) after the second vaccine dose. AZD1222 recipients with second doses at about 4 weeks or about 12 weeks were pooled, because spike-specific TCR depth and breadth did not differ between schedules. The vaccinee samples were drawn from two UK trials, COV001 and COV002, one of which was a single-blind randomized controlled phase 2/3 trial testing AZD1222 (ChAdOx1 nCoV-19) in healthy adults. For TCRbeta chain sequencing, PBMC samples from trial participants were taken at day 0 and at day 28 after the second dose. The CDR3 regions of human TCRbeta chains were analyzed by immunosequencing. In the source study's methods: Repertoire TCRs were matched against a reference library of SARS-CoV-2-specific TCRs generated with the MIRA antigen-specificity platform. Breadth meant the fraction of unique TCRs that were SARS-CoV-2-associated, whereas depth meant the fraction of total T cells that were SARS-CoV-2-associated. Each spike-specific TCR was assigned to its reactive spike region and to a CD4 or CD8 class using the MIRA data. Log10-transformed breadth and depth values were compared by one-way ANOVA with Sidak's multiple comparisons tests. In its TCRdb copy, this immuneACCESS table keeps in-frame sequences only and misses some clones. Where compared with another copy, unresolved V genes explain less than half of these, and the others have no known cause. The V and J calls and clone size were taken over from that table, and D and trimming were inferred from the DNA. The sample profile shows tens of thousands of clones; around 90% of them were found once. Approximately 5% of the sample comes from the top ten.

This sequence was found in an adult who received the AZD1222 COVID-19 vaccine. The material was peripheral blood, obtained 28 days after the second AZD1222 dose. The chain joins TRBV5-1 to TRBJ2-1, with 8 bases matching TRBD2. The CDR3 here reads CASSSGGLYNEQFF. The bases are TGCGCCAGCAGCTCGGGGGGGCTCTACAATGAGCAGTTCTTC.